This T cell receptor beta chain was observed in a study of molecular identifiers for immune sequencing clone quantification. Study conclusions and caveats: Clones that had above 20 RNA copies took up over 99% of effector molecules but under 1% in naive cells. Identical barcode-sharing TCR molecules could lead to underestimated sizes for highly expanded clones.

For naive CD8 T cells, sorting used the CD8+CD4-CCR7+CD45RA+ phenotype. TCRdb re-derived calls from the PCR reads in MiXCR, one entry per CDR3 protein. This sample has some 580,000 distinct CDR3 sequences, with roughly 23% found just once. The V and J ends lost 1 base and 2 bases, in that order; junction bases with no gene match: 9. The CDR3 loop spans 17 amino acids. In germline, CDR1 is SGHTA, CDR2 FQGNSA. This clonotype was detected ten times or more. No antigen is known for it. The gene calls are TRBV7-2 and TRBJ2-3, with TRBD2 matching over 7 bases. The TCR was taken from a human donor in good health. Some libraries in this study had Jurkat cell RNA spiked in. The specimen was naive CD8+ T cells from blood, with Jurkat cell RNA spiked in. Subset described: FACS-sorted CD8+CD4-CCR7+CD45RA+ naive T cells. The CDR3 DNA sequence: TGTGCCAGCAGCTTAGGGTTGGCGGGAGAACTCACAGATACGCAGTATTTT. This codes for CASSLGLAGELTDTQYF.